This is a list of T cell receptor beta chains from one sample in a study of cytomegalovirus exposure and HLA in healthy donors. This table comes from immunoSEQ multiplex PCR, and its TCRdb copy is limited to in-frame clones, with some not included. Altogether about 180,000 clones are present, almost 80% being singletons, with the ten largest covering 5% to 7%. The material sequenced was PBMCs. These receptor sequences come from a man between 35 and 55 years old in good health and CMV-seropositive. Both conserved end residues are part of each CDR3. The listing skips clone size in some rows; elsewhere it reads once, few, many or a size class.

CDR3aa,j_gene,v_gene,abundance
CASSLGTGENEQFF,TRBJ2-1,TRBV5-4,-
CASSEKLGRSGKAGELFF,TRBJ2-2,TRBV25-1,-
CASSLGGLAYNEQFF,TRBJ2-1,TRBV11-3,-
CASRWTGNTEAFF,TRBJ1-1,TRBV2,-
CASSTREGTDTQYF,TRBJ2-3,TRBV6-1,-
CASSLGGAGNEKLFF,TRBJ1-4,TRBV7-2,-
CASSVGQENEQFF,TRBJ2-1,TRBV10-1,-
CASGSISTGRNTEAFF,TRBJ1-1,TRBV12-5,-
CASRLYSGNTEAFF,TRBJ1-1,TRBV6-5,-
CASSLNSLAGGEQFF,TRBJ2-1,TRBV7-2,-
CASSVVEAGYGYTF,TRBJ1-2,TRBV9,-
CASSFQNYGYTF,TRBJ1-2,TRBV9,-
CASSPRREEAVYGYTF,TRBJ1-2,TRBV18,once
CASRPGHLNTEAFF,TRBJ1-1,TRBV5-6,-
CASSSGLAGQETQYF,TRBJ2-5,TRBV5-1,-
CASSVGDAGQWTGELFF,TRBJ2-2,TRBV9,-
CASSLRGWETQYF,TRBJ2-5,TRBV5-1,few
CASSLLAGTYEQYF,TRBJ2-7,TRBV2,-
CASSQLIAGEKRAFF,TRBJ1-1,TRBV6-5,-
CASSPTSRGGNEQFF,TRBJ2-1,TRBV2,-
CASRAGQGPYEQYF,TRBJ2-7,TRBV19,-
CASRKQTGTSYNEQFF,TRBJ2-1,TRBV6-6,-
CASSMQGGWGANVLTF,TRBJ2-6,TRBV19,few
CASSLSGDRTTYEQYF,TRBJ2-7,TRBV18,once
CASRPDHSGGNEQFF,TRBJ2-1,TRBV6-5,-
CASSQATKTGGTEAFF,TRBJ1-1,TRBV18,-
CASSLLLRGEQFF,TRBJ2-1,TRBV2,once
CASSPGQGLEKLFF,TRBJ1-4,TRBV18,-
CSVEGSTDTQYF,TRBJ2-3,TRBV29-1,-
CASSLAGQIYEQYF,TRBJ2-7,TRBV5-1,-
CASSVGGGLGGDTQYF,TRBJ2-3,TRBV9,-
CAWTLAGAYNEQFF,TRBJ2-1,TRBV30,few
CASSLGQGALAFF,TRBJ1-1,TRBV5-1,few
CASGPLRTGNGYTF,TRBJ1-2,TRBV2,-
CASSLPGLADEQFF,TRBJ2-1,TRBV28,few
CASSPGHQNTGELFF,TRBJ2-2,TRBV5-4,-
CASSSSPDRRQDTQYF,TRBJ2-3,TRBV7-2,-
CASSSGRTGRGYTF,TRBJ1-2,TRBV7-6,-
CASSSGQGSKNSQYF,TRBJ2-4,TRBV6-5,-
CASNPPGGSQETQYF,TRBJ2-5,TRBV6-1,-
CASRPGQALDEQYF,TRBJ2-7,TRBV5-6,-
CASSVIQNTEAFF,TRBJ1-1,TRBV9,-